This TCR beta chain was captured by sequencing in a study of chemoradiotherapy in HPV16-positive cancers. Across the whole study: Functional T-cell assays on a couple of HPV16-positive patients' cells defined candidate HPV-specific clones and common TCR motifs. The study's findings and limits: Non-HPV-specific T cells did not expand in tumors during treatment, whereas candidate HPV-specific clones and E7-related motifs did. Better recurrence-free survival went with HPV-responsive T-cell expansion in HPV16-positive patients.

Repeated repertoire sampling spanned the course of chemoradiotherapy. Measured with immunoSEQ multiplex PCR; TCRdb has only the in-frame clones, and not every one. The sample yields more than 10,000 clones, roughly 70% seen once. Notes on this clone: No antigen is known for it.

The germline V gene encodes CDR1 SGHDT and CDR2 YYEEEE. Trimming removed 2 bases from V and 3 bases from J, with 6 bases in between. This CDR3 has 12 amino acids. This specimen was collected from a patient who underwent chemoradiotherapy. V is TRBV5-6 and J is TRBJ2-7; D not certain. The source of this sequence is a human donor with HPV-associated anogenital cancer. For the CDR3, the DNA is TGTGCCAGCAGCTTCCAGAACTACGAGCAGTACTTC. As protein: CASSFQNYEQYF.